This T cell receptor beta chain was recorded in a study of cytomegalovirus exposure and HLA in healthy donors. Whole-study findings and limits: Upon later analysis, TCR association rates were observed to vary by HLA locus, being highest for DRB1 and lowest for HLA-C.

The PCR used 60 Vbeta and 13 Jbeta primers. Sequenced by immunoSEQ multiplex PCR; TCRdb stores in-frame clones only, minus some. The table lists 170,000 or so clones, 60% to 85% of them singletons. This clone has just a few counts. Its antigen is unidentified. Sequenced: PBMCs. The sequence was obtained from a man aged 35 to 55 in good health and CMV-seronegative.

The CDR3 sequence is CASSHLGGEAQETQYF. The CDR3 DNA follows: TGCGCCAGCAGCCATCTTGGGGGCGAAGCCCAAGAGACCCAGTACTTC. The J gene is TRBJ2-5, the V gene TRBV4-1; a possible D gene is TRBD1 (6 bases). Per germline, CDR1 MGHRA and CDR2 YSYEKL. The CDR3 runs 16 residues. The germline V and J ends were trimmed by 3 bases and 1 base, with 15 bases remaining between them.